A single TCR beta chain is shown here with its context. Its antigen is still unknown. The sample belongs to a study of cytomegalovirus exposure and HLA in healthy donors. General study results and limits: Trimming of TCR beta V- and J-genes showed a link, identified in a later analysis, to a missense DCLRE1C variant. Accurate prediction of most subjects' HLA-A and HLA-B alleles from TCR beta sequences was reported. Later findings reportedly placed an Asian-associated ancestry cluster below the roughly 730-donor mean for N-insertions.

CDR3 size: 15 residues. V was clipped by 4 bases and J by 9 bases, with 17 bases between them. Germline V lookup: CDR1 SGHKS, CDR2 YYEKEE (reference sequence). Despite likely unrecorded immune exposures, the donors were nominally healthy at the time of sampling. Primers for the PCR totalled 60 Vbeta and 13 Jbeta. Sequenced by immunoSEQ multiplex PCR; TCRdb stores in-frame clones only, minus some. Of roughly 160,000 clones in the sample, roughly 71% were seen once. The TCR comes from a girl aged 10 to 17 in good health and CMV-seronegative. The chain employs TRBV5-5 and TRBJ1-6; possible D gene TRBD1, 5 bases. Sequencing was done on a sample of PBMCs. The CDR3 bases are TGTGCCAGCAGCCGAGGTGCGGGGCAAATTTCACCCCTCCACTTT. It translates to CASSRGAGQISPLHF.